This TCR beta chain was sequenced during a study of T cell changes during pregnancy in multiple sclerosis. Profiling relied on immunoSEQ multiplex PCR, and the TCRdb table lists in-frame clones only, not all of them. The sample has more than 60,000 clones, 90% to 95% seen once; the top ten hold 0.8% to 1%. The V and J ends lost 5 bases and 4 bases respectively, with 14 bases between them. Germline V gives CDR1 WSHSY, CDR2 SAAADI. The CDR3 consists of 14 residues. The TCR comes from a female donor with multiple sclerosis, enrolled in a pregnancy study. The material was peripheral blood, obtained before pregnancy. The chain couples TRBV10-2 to TRBJ1-2; D uncertain. The CDR3 sequence is CASSSSGGPYGYTF. As DNA, the CDR3 is TGCGCCAGCAGTAGCTCAGGTGGCCCCTATGGCTACACCTTC.